Sequencing of this T cell receptor (beta chain) was carried out in a study of blood T cell repertoires in COVID-19 (dated by TCRdb to 2019 to 2021). About the full investigation: Samples covering the acute and convalescent phases of COVID-19 were provided by collaborators in the United States, Italy and Spain. The material from the prospective study consisted of cDNA or gDNA derived from T cells, B-cell-depleted T cells, or PBMCs. Subjects who had been exposed to COVID-19, were actively infected with it, or had recovered from it provided the deeply sampled blood TCRbeta repertoires that made up the dataset. The repertoires were made available in a free public database intended to serve as a resource for research on the immune response to SARS-CoV-2. The samples were drawn from the first 160 participants of the ongoing ImmuneRACE study and from over 950 subjects provided by 6 global collaborators. Sample metadata almost always included a de-identified subject ID, COVID-19 status, age in years and sex. Where available, HLA class I and class II types were taken from metadata supplied by the sample provider and were not determined by assay-based typing. Overall study results and their limits: How much clinical and demographic metadata was included differed by source and by participant, and the metadata was provided uncurated.

TCRbeta CDR3 regions were amplified from genomic DNA by means of the immunoSEQ Assay, a bias-controlled multiplex PCR. Turning to the authors' computational methods: Nucleated cell counts per sample were estimated from amplification of reference gene primers within the assay. To quantify the absolute abundance of each unique TCRbeta CDR3 rearrangement, sequence reads were collapsed and filtered. For each sample, productive Simpson clonality was calculated by taking the square root of Simpson's diversity index across productive rearrangements. Imported from immuneACCESS, the table was reduced by TCRdb to in-frame sequences with V and J called. These copies leave out some clones; in studies compared against another copy, an unresolved V gene accounts for under half, and the cause of the remainder is not known. D and trimming were read from the DNA, whereas the V and J calls and clone size are those reported in that table. The sample table contains some 250,000 clones; only one count was recorded for approximately 82% of them. The ten largest clonotypes hold about 15% of the sample.

For this clone: Its antigen target is currently unknown. No much larger clone exists at a distance of one base, and base qualities are not known.

From its cysteine to its phenylalanine, the CDR3 spans 15 amino acids. Only the CDR3 DNA stays, 45 bases, in frame from base 1. The germline V gene yields SGHRS for CDR1 and YFSETQ for CDR2. At the junction V is shortened by 5 bases and J by 1 base, with 15 bases in between. Participants in the prospective study were aged roughly 18 to 90 years, lived in some 24 United States geographic areas, and enrolled through a virtual design. To assign participants to cohorts, the prospective study relied on clinical history that participants themselves reported in a screening survey and a study questionnaire. For ImmuneRACE Cohort 3, a participant was defined as recovered based on two consecutive negative NP/OP PCR tests, clearance by a healthcare professional, or resolution of symptoms. Each participant in the prospective study had whole blood, serum and a nasopharyngeal or oropharyngeal swab collected by mobile phlebotomists. Over a roughly 2-month period, participants in the prospective study had the option of providing additional blood draws and questionnaires. Blood samples from the prospective study were shipped frozen or at room temperature prior to DNA extraction.

This sequence uses TRBV5-1 and TRBJ1-1, and possibly TRBD1, on 6 matching bases. The clonotype was recovered from a man in his forties or fifties who had recovered from COVID-19. The sequencing input was PBMCs or T cells enriched from blood (not recorded which). The CDR3 in this case is CASSPRSGANTEAFF. The DNA reads as follows: TGCGCCAGCAGTCCCCGTTCAGGGGCGAACACTGAAGCTTTCTTT.